This is a list of T cell receptor beta chains from one sample in a study of blood T cell repertoires in COVID-19. Produced via immunoSEQ multiplex PCR; TCRdb's table is partial and in-frame only. The sample gives 65,000 to 95,000 clones, about 88% of which show up once; approximately 10% is in the top ten. The sequenced sample consisted of peripheral blood. These receptor sequences come from a man of 80 years or more with acute or convalescent COVID-19. The CDR3 runs from the conserved cysteine through the conserved F or W. The D gene is left open where the match is weak. Clone size, where shown, is once, few, many, or a class for clones that have expanded.

TRBJ1-6 | NA | TRBV6-2/TRBV6-3 | NA | CASCPGGAASPLHF | TGTGCCAGCTGCCCCGGCGGGGCCGCTTCACCCCTCCACTTT
TRBJ2-3 | NA | TRBV3-1/TRBV3-2 | NA | CASSQGVLATDTQYF | TGTGCCAGCAGCCAAGGTGTCCTAGCGACAGATACGCAGTATTTT
TRBJ2-1 | NA | TRBV30 | NA | CAWSPGSYNEQFF | TGTGCCTGGAGCCCGGGGTCCTACAATGAGCAGTTCTTC
TRBJ2-7 | NA | TRBV7-9 | NA | CASSPTGYEQYF | TGTGCCAGCAGCCCCACAGGGTACGAGCAGTACTTC
TRBJ2-2 | NA | TRBV6-5 | NA | CASSYSGAIGGELFF | TGTGCCAGCAGTTACTCGGGGGCTATAGGCGGGGAGCTGTTTTTT
TRBJ1-5 | NA | TRBV5-1 | NA | CASSSLGGHGQPQHF | TGCGCCAGCAGCTCTCTCGGGGGGCACGGTCAGCCCCAGCATTTT
TRBJ1-1 | NA | TRBV29-1 | TRBD1 | CSVSGGGRNTEAFF | TGCAGCGTATCAGGGGGCGGAAGGAACACTGAAGCTTTCTTT
TRBJ2-1 | NA | TRBV21-1 | NA | CASRGTAGGSFYEQFF | TGTGCCAGCCGAGGGACGGCGGGAGGATCTTTCTATGAGCAGTTCTTC
TRBJ2-5 | NA | TRBV9 | TRBD2 | CASSDTSGGPLETQYF | TGTGCCAGCAGCGATACAAGCGGGGGGCCTCTGGAGACCCAGTACTTC
TRBJ2-1 | NA | TRBV4-1 | TRBD2 | CASSQDISGVLASYEQFF | TGCGCCAGCAGCCAAGACATTAGCGGGGTTCTTGCTTCGTATGAGCAGTTCTTC
TRBJ1-2 | NA | TRBV18 | NA | CASSPGHNYGYTF | TGTGCCAGCTCACCGGGACATAACTATGGCTACACCTTC
TRBJ2-2 | NA | TRBV7-8 | TRBD2 | CASSLRDSGTGELFF | TGTGCCAGCAGCCTAAGGGATAGCGGGACCGGGGAGCTGTTTTTT
TRBJ1-2 | NA | TRBV27 | TRBD1 | CASRPRDRVFYGYTF | TGTGCCAGCAGACCCCGGGACAGAGTCTTCTATGGCTACACCTTC
TRBJ2-4 | NA | TRBV27 | TRBD1 | CASSLPGTGFSLAKNIQYF | TGTGCCAGCAGTTTACCCGGGACAGGGTTTTCATTAGCCAAAAACATTCAGTACTTC
TRBJ2-7 | NA | TRBV28 | TRBD2 | CASSFSGDPYEQYF | TGTGCCAGCAGTTTCAGCGGGGACCCCTACGAGCAGTACTTC
TRBJ2-3 | NA | TRBV7-3 | TRBD2 | CASSPGLILTDTQYF | TGTGCCAGCAGCCCGGGACTAATCCTCACAGATACGCAGTATTTT
TRBJ2-7 | NA | TRBV2 | TRBD1 | CASSPGQGARNEQYF | TGTGCCAGCAGTCCCGGACAGGGGGCGCGGAACGAGCAGTACTTC
TRBJ2-7 | few | TRBV2 | TRBD2 | CASSASGPYEQYF | TGTGCCAGCAGTGCTAGCGGACCCTACGAGCAGTACTTC
TRBJ1-2 | NA | TRBV19 | NA | CASRGQGTNYGYTF | TGTGCCAGTAGGGGTCAGGGGACCAACTATGGCTACACCTTC
TRBJ1-3 | NA | TRBV6-5 | NA | CASSYQGSGNTIYF | TGTGCCAGCAGTTATCAGGGGTCTGGAAACACCATATATTTT
TRBJ2-1 | NA | TRBV24-1 | NA | CATSDFPYNNEQFF | TGTGCCACCAGTGATTTTCCTTACAACAATGAGCAGTTCTTC
TRBJ2-5 | NA | TRBV7-2 | TRBD1 | CASSSGQQETQYF | TGTGCCAGCAGCTCGGGACAGCAAGAGACCCAGTACTTC
TRBJ1-1 | NA | TRBV5-1 | TRBD1 | CASSDPGQGGREAFF | TGCGCCAGCAGCGACCCTGGGCAGGGGGGAAGGGAAGCTTTCTTT
TRBJ2-4 | once | TRBV3-1/TRBV3-2 | TRBD2 | CASSPTSGGAGNIQYF | TGTGCCAGCAGCCCGACTAGCGGGGGGGCTGGGAACATTCAGTACTTC
TRBJ1-4 | NA | TRBV2 | NA | CASSDRVNEKLFF | TGTGCCAGCAGTGACAGGGTAAATGAAAAACTGTTTTTT
TRBJ2-2 | NA | TRBV7-3 | NA | CASSLGTPNTGELFF | TGTGCCAGCAGCTTAGGGACTCCGAACACCGGGGAGCTGTTTTTT
TRBJ1-5 | NA | TRBV4-1 | NA | CASSLSGYFQPQHF | TGCGCCAGCAGCCTGTCGGGGTACTTCCAGCCCCAGCATTTT
TRBJ1-3 | NA | TRBV30 | NA | CAWGTGYSGNTIYF | TGTGCCTGGGGTACAGGGTACTCTGGAAACACCATATATTTT